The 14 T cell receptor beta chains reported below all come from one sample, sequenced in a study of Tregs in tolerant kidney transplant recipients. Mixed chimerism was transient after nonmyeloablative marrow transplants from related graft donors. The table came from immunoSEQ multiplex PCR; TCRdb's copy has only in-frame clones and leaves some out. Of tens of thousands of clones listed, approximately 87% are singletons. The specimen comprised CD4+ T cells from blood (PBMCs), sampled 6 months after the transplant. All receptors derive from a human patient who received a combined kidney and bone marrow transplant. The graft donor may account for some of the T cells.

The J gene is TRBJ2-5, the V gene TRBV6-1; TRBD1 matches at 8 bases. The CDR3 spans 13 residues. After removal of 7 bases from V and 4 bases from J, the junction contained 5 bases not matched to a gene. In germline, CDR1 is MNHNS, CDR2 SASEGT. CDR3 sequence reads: CASKITGGETQYF. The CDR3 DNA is TGTGCCAGCAAAATCACAGGGGGAGAGACCCAGTACTTC.

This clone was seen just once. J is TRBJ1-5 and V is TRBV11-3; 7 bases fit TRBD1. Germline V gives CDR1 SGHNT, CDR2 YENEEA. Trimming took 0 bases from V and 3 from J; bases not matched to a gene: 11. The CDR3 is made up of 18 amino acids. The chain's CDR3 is CASSLDGPGQVSNQPQHF. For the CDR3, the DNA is TGTGCCAGCAGCTTAGATGGACCCGGACAGGTCTCCAATCAGCCCCAGCATTTT. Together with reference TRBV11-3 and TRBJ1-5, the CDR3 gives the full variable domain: EAGVVQSPRYKIIEKKQPVAFWCNPISGHNTLYWYLQNLGQGPELLIRYENEEAVDDSQLPKDRFSAERLKGVDSTLKIQPAELGDSAVYLCASSLDGPGQVSNQPQHFGDGTRLSIL.

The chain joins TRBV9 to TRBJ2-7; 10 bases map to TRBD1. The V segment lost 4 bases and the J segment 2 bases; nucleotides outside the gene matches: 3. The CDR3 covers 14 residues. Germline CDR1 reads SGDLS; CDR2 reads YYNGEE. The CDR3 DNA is TGTGCCAGCAGCTTCGGGACAGGGGCCTACGAGCAGTACTTC. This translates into CASSFGTGAYEQYF.

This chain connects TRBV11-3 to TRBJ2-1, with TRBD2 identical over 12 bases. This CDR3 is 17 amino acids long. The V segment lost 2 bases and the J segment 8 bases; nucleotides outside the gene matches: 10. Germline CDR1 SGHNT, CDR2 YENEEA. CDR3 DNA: TGTGCCAGCAGCTTACCCCTGACTAGCGGGAGATCTGATGAGCAGTTCTTC. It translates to CASSLPLTSGRSDEQFF.

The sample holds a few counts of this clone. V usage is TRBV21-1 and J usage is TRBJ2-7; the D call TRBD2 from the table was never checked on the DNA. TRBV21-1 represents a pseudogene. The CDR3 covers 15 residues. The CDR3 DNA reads TGTGCCAGCAGCTACCGGACTAGTTTGGCCTACGAGCAGTACTTC. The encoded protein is CASSYRTSLAYEQYF.

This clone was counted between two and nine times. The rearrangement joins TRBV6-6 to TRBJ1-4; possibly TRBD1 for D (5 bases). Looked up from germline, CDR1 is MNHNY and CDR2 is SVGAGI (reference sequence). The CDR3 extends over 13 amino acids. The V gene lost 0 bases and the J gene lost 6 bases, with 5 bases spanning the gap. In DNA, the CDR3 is TGTGCCAGCAGTTACTCCAGGGATGAAAAACTGTTTTTT. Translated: CASSYSRDEKLFF.

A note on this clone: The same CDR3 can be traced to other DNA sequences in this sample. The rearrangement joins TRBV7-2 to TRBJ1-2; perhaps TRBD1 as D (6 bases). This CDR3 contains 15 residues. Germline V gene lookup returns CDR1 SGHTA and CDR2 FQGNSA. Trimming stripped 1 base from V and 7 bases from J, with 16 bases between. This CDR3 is CASSLGVGGLGGYTF. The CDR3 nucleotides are TGTGCCAGCAGCTTAGGGGTGGGGGGGCTTGGTGGCTACACCTTC.

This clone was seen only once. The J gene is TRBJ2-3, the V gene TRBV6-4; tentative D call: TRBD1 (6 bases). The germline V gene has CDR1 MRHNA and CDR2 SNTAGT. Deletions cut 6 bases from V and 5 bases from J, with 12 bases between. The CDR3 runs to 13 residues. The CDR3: CASRGARGDTQYF. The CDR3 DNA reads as TGTGCCAGCAGGGGGGCCCGTGGAGATACGCAGTATTTT.

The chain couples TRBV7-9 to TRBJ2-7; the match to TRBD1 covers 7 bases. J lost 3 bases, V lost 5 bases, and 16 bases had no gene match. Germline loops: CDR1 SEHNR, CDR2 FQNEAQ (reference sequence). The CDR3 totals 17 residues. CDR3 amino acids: CASSPLDRSNSGYEQYF. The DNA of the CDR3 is TGTGCCAGCAGCCCCCTGGACAGGAGTAATTCGGGCTACGAGCAGTACTTC.

CDR3 sequence: CASSPRVGGPTGELFF. The CDR3 DNA is TGTGCCAGCAGCCCTAGAGTGGGAGGGCCGACCGGGGAGCTGTTTTTT. J is TRBJ2-2 and V is TRBV7-6; 7 nucleotides match TRBD2. CDR1 and CDR2 from the germline V gene are SGHVS and FNYEAQ. Germline trimming cut 5 bases from V and 5 bases from J; bases unmatched to any gene: 11. The CDR3 length is 16 residues.

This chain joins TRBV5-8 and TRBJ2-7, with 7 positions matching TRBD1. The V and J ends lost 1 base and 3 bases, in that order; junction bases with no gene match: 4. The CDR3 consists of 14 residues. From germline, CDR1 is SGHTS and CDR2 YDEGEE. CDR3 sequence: CASSLQQGIYEQYF. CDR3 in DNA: TGTGCCAGCAGCTTGCAACAGGGGATCTACGAGCAGTACTTC.

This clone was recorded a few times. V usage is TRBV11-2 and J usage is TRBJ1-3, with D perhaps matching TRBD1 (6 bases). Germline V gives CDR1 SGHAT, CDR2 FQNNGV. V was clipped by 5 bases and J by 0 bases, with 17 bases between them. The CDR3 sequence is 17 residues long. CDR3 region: CASSVYRVGLSGNTIYF. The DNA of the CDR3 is TGTGCCAGCAGCGTATACAGGGTTGGCCTCTCTGGAAACACCATATATTTT. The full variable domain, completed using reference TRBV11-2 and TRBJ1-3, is EAGVAQSPRYKIIEKRQSVAFWCNPISGHATLYWYQQILGQGPKLLIQFQNNGVVDDSQLPKDRFSAERLKGVDSTLKIQPAKLEDSAVYLCASSVYRVGLSGNTIYFGEGSWLTVV.

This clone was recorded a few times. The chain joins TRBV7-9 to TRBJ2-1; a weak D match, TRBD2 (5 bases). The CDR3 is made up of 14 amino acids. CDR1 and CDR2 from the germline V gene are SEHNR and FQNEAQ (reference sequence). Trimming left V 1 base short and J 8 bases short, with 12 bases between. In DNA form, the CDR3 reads TGTGCCAGCAGCTTAGACGTTAGCGATGATGAGCAGTTCTTC. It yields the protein CASSLDVSDDEQFF.

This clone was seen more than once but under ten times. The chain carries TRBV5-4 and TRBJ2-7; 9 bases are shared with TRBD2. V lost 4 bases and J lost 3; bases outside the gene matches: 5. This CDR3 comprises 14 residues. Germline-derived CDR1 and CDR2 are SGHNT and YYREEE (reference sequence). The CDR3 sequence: CASSRAGGSYEQYF. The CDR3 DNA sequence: TGTGCCAGCAGCCGAGCGGGAGGAAGCTACGAGCAGTACTTC.